This TCR beta chain was captured in a study of T cell responses to AZD1222 COVID-19 vaccine. The protocol was immunoSEQ multiplex PCR, while the TCRdb copy is restricted to in-frame clones and leaves out a portion. The sample lists about 93,000 clones, nearly 90% seen once, with roughly 2.8% in the top ten. Germline V gene data show CDR1 as SGHKS and CDR2 as YYEKEE (reference sequence). J lost 0 bases, V lost 2 bases, and 12 bases had no gene match. The CDR3 is 20 residues long. This clonotype originated in an adult in good health. The rearrangement joins TRBV5-5 to TRBJ1-6; 9 bases fit TRBD1. The sample was peripheral blood, taken on day 0 of MenACWY control vaccination. CDR3 residues: CASSLTGTGFSSSYNSPLHF. The DNA of the CDR3 is TGTGCCAGCAGCTTAACCGGGACAGGGTTTAGTAGCTCCTATAATTCACCCCTCCACTTT.